Listed below are T cell receptor beta chains from one sample, sequenced in a study of blood T cell repertoires in COVID-19. The table came from immunoSEQ multiplex PCR; TCRdb's copy has only in-frame clones and leaves some out. Of 55,000 to 70,000 clones in the sample, 88% are singletons; the top ten hold approximately 40%. Sample: peripheral blood. Source of these receptors: a woman aged 60-75 years with COVID-19, enrolled during active disease. The CDR3 runs from the conserved cysteine through the conserved F or W. Fields, in order: clone size, CDR3 length, V gene, J gene, D gene, CDR3 DNA, CDR3 protein. The D gene is left open where the match is weak. Expanded clones get a size class; other rows say once, few or many, or leave the size out.

clone_size: once; cdr3_length: 15; v_call: TRBV6-2/TRBV6-3; j_call: TRBJ1-4; d_call: NA; cdr3_nt: TGTGCCAGCAGTCTACAGGGAGCAACTAATGAAAAACTGTTTTTT; cdr3_aa: CASSLQGATNEKLFF
clone_size: NA; cdr3_length: 17; v_call: TRBV5-6; j_call: TRBJ1-4; d_call: NA; cdr3_nt: TGTGCCAGCAGCCTCCAAGGGTTCGGGGGGCAAAATGAAAAACTGTTTTTT; cdr3_aa: CASSLQGFGGQNEKLFF
clone_size: NA; cdr3_length: 15; v_call: TRBV6-1; j_call: TRBJ2-6; d_call: NA; cdr3_nt: TGTGCCAGCAGTTTCACAGGGTCCGGGGCCAACGTCCTGACTTTC; cdr3_aa: CASSFTGSGANVLTF
clone_size: NA; cdr3_length: 14; v_call: TRBV11-2; j_call: TRBJ2-7; d_call: TRBD1; cdr3_nt: TGTGCCAGCAGCTTAGGGACAGGGGGCTACGAGCAGTACTTC; cdr3_aa: CASSLGTGGYEQYF
clone_size: once; cdr3_length: 15; v_call: TRBV5-1; j_call: TRBJ1-2; d_call: NA; cdr3_nt: TGCGCCAGCAGCTTGGGTGGCACGGGATGGTATGGCTACACCTTC; cdr3_aa: CASSLGGTGWYGYTF
clone_size: NA; cdr3_length: 15; v_call: TRBV10-3; j_call: TRBJ1-1; d_call: NA; cdr3_nt: TGTGCCATCAGTGAGTCTCAGGGAGGGGACACTGAAGCTTTCTTT; cdr3_aa: CAISESQGGDTEAFF
clone_size: once; cdr3_length: 19; v_call: TRBV7-8; j_call: TRBJ2-6; d_call: TRBD1; cdr3_nt: TGTGCCAGCAGCTTAGCGCGGGGACAGGGGGCGATTGGGGCCAACGTCCTGACTTTC; cdr3_aa: CASSLARGQGAIGANVLTF
clone_size: NA; cdr3_length: 15; v_call: TRBV27; j_call: TRBJ1-1; d_call: NA; cdr3_nt: TGTGCCAGCAGTTTATCCCATACACCGGGTACTGAAGCTTTCTTT; cdr3_aa: CASSLSHTPGTEAFF
clone_size: NA; cdr3_length: 13; v_call: TRBV11-1; j_call: TRBJ1-6; d_call: TRBD1; cdr3_nt: TGTGCCAGCAGCTCACAGGGGAATTCACCCCTCCACTTT; cdr3_aa: CASSSQGNSPLHF
clone_size: NA; cdr3_length: 18; v_call: TRBV4-3; j_call: TRBJ2-4; d_call: NA; cdr3_nt: TGCGCCAGCAGCCAAGATGATCGGAGGGTCGGACCCGGGGACATTCAGTACTTC; cdr3_aa: CASSQDDRRVGPGDIQYF
clone_size: NA; cdr3_length: 18; v_call: TRBV7-9; j_call: TRBJ1-6; d_call: TRBD1; cdr3_nt: TGTGCCAGCAGCTCCGGGTGGGGGACAGGGAACTATAATTCACCCCTCCACTTT; cdr3_aa: CASSSGWGTGNYNSPLHF
clone_size: NA; cdr3_length: 14; v_call: TRBV6-6; j_call: TRBJ1-3; d_call: NA; cdr3_nt: TGTGCCAGCAGCCCCGCCCGGGGTGGAAACACCATATATTTT; cdr3_aa: CASSPARGGNTIYF
clone_size: NA; cdr3_length: 15; v_call: TRBV4-3; j_call: TRBJ2-1; d_call: TRBD2; cdr3_nt: TGCGCCAGCAGCCGACTAGCGGGAGACTACAATGAGCAGTTCTTC; cdr3_aa: CASSRLAGDYNEQFF
clone_size: NA; cdr3_length: 15; v_call: TRBV5-5; j_call: TRBJ1-2; d_call: TRBD1; cdr3_nt: TGTGCCAGCAGCGCAGAAGGGACAGCTAACTATGGCTACACCTTC; cdr3_aa: CASSAEGTANYGYTF
clone_size: NA; cdr3_length: 13; v_call: TRBV10-1; j_call: TRBJ1-1; d_call: NA; cdr3_nt: TGCGCCAGCAGTGTGGGCAACGGGGAAGGAGCTTTCTTT; cdr3_aa: CASSVGNGEGAFF
clone_size: NA; cdr3_length: 12; v_call: TRBV29-1; j_call: TRBJ2-7; d_call: NA; cdr3_nt: TGCAGCGTTGGGCAGGGGAGCAACGAGCAGTACTTC; cdr3_aa: CSVGQGSNEQYF
clone_size: once; cdr3_length: 14; v_call: TRBV4-1; j_call: TRBJ1-2; d_call: NA; cdr3_nt: TGCGCCAGCAGCCAAGATCGGGGGGCGGTAGGCTACACCTTC; cdr3_aa: CASSQDRGAVGYTF
clone_size: NA; cdr3_length: 16; v_call: TRBV7-9; j_call: TRBJ1-2; d_call: TRBD1; cdr3_nt: TGTGCCAGCAGCGCAGGGGGCGCGGGTTTTAACTATGGCTACACCTTC; cdr3_aa: CASSAGGAGFNYGYTF
clone_size: NA; cdr3_length: 13; v_call: TRBV6-5; j_call: TRBJ1-2; d_call: TRBD1; cdr3_nt: TGTGCCAGCAGTCTGACAGGGCTCTATGGCTACACCTTC; cdr3_aa: CASSLTGLYGYTF
clone_size: few; cdr3_length: 12; v_call: TRBV2; j_call: TRBJ1-1; d_call: TRBD1; cdr3_nt: TGTGCCAGCATTCCTCAACAGGGGGAAGCTTTCTTT; cdr3_aa: CASIPQQGEAFF
clone_size: few; cdr3_length: 14; v_call: TRBV7-2; j_call: TRBJ1-4; d_call: TRBD1; cdr3_nt: TGTGCCAGCAGCTTCACAGGGGTAGCTGAAAAACTGTTTTTT; cdr3_aa: CASSFTGVAEKLFF
clone_size: NA; cdr3_length: 12; v_call: TRBV9; j_call: TRBJ1-1; d_call: NA; cdr3_nt: TGTGCCACGGGGAGGGGAGACACTGAAGCTTTCTTT; cdr3_aa: CATGRGDTEAFF
clone_size: NA; cdr3_length: 14; v_call: TRBV7-2; j_call: TRBJ2-3; d_call: TRBD2; cdr3_nt: TGTGCCAGCAGCTTGGGTAGCGGGATAGATACGCAGTATTTT; cdr3_aa: CASSLGSGIDTQYF